This TCR beta chain was recovered during a study of T-cell memory formation after mild COVID-19 (dated by TCRdb to 2020 to 2022). Regarding the study in general: TCR sequence clusters from the two donors were largely donor specific. T-cell clones expanding and contracting after mild COVID-19 in a couple of donors were tracked by longitudinal TCRalpha and TCRbeta repertoire sequencing. The cohort comprised two young, previously healthy adult volunteers, one female and one male. Beyond this particular receptor, the publication reports: The study covered only a couple of mild cases, and larger cohorts including severe cases with pre-infection samples were considered necessary. SARS-CoV-2 specificity of the second-wave clones peaking on day 37 was not confirmed. Clones that contracted from day 15 to 85 showed balanced CD4/CD8 phenotypes, whereas a second wave of clones that expanded from day 15 to 37 leaned towards CD4+. Contracting CD4+ clones were found mainly in CM and EM memory subsets, while CD8+ clones were enriched in EMRA. Some responding clones were found in pre-infection memory, which suggests that pre-existing cross-reactive memory T cells took part in the SARS-CoV-2 response.

At the junction V is shortened by 7 bases and J by 7 bases; bases outside the gene matches: 9. CDR1 and CDR2, per the germline V gene, are KGHDR and SFDVKD. From cysteine to phenylalanine, the CDR3 is 13 amino acids long. The read is trimmed to its CDR3 DNA, 39 bases read in frame from base 1. The run used an Illumina NovaSeq 6000. Using 5'RACE with constant-segment primers, TCRalpha and TCRbeta cDNA libraries were constructed, with sample barcodes and unique molecular identifiers added in the process. RNA was extracted from every sample with Trizol reagent. Libraries were amplified in two PCR steps, with a second sample barcode and Illumina TruSeq adapters added in the second step. Sequencing of libraries was performed on an Illumina NovaSeq with 2 x 150 bp paired-end reads. As for how the authors treated the data: Reads were demultiplexed and collapsed into UMI-guided consensus sequences with migec v1.2.7. With mixcr v2.1.11, UMI consensuses were aligned to TRA and TRB V and J templates and assembled into clonotypes. Clonotypes were classified as expanded or contracted when called significant by both edgeR and NoisET, with noise models trained on biological replicates. edgeR calls used a false discovery rate-adjusted p below 0.01 and a log2 fold-change threshold of 1. As an exploratory analysis of dynamics, max-normalized trajectories of the 1000 most abundant clonotypes were examined by PCA with hierarchical clustering. Each responding clone was given a CD4 or CD8 phenotype based on the CD4+ and CD8+ repertoires, which had been sequenced separately. Using fastp at Q25 and MiXCR, TCRdb reprocessed the public reads and kept productive beta chains. Under each unique CDR3 protein, matching rows form one entry showing the most common genes and DNA. TCRdb's processing, not the authors' own work, is the source of the V and J calls. Recorded for this sample are under 200,000 distinct CDR3 sequences; 30% to 35% of them occurred a single time. The leading ten clones occupy about 12% of the sample.

PBMCs were isolated by Ficoll-Paque density gradient centrifugation. This clonotype was picked up a small number of times. The specificity of this receptor is unknown. Per-base qualities were not stored, and no clone one base away is much larger. This receptor was obtained from an adult woman who had mild COVID-19 (a few samples of this study predate the infection). The sample titles of this study are shuffled in the database, so cell type and time point are left out; the donor was told from shared clones. Sequencing input: PBMCs or a T cell subset sorted from them (not recorded which). The chain uses TRBV24-1 and TRBJ2-7, with TRBD2 matching 7 junction bases. Read as DNA, the sequence is TGTGCCACCAGCCCAAGTCCTAGCGGAGAGCAGTACTTC. This sequence encodes CATSPSPSGEQYF.